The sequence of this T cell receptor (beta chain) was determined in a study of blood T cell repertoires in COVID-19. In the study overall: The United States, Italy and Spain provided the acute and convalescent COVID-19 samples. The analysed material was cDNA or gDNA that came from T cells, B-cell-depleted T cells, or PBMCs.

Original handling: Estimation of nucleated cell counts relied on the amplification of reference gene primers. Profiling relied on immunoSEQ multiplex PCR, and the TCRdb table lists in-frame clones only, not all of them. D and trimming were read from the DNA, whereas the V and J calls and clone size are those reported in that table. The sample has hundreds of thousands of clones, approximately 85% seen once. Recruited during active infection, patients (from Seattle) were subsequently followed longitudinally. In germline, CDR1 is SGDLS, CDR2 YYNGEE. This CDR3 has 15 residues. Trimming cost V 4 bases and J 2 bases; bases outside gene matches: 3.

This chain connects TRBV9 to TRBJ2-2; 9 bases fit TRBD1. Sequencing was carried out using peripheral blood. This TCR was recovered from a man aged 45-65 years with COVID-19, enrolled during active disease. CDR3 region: CASSRGQGNTGELFF. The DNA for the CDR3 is TGTGCCAGCAGCCGGGGACAGGGAAACACCGGGGAGCTGTTTTTT.